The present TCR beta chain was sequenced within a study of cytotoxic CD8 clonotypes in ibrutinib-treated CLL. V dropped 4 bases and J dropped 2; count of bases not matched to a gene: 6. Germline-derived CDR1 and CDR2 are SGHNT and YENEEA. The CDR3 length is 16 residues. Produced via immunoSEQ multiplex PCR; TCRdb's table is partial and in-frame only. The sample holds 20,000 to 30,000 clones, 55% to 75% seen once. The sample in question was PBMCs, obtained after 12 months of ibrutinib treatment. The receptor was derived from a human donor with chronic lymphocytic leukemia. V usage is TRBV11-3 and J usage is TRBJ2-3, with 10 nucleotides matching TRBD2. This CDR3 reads CASSSGLAENTDTQYF. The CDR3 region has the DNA TGTGCCAGCAGCTCCGGACTAGCGGAGAACACAGATACGCAGTATTTT. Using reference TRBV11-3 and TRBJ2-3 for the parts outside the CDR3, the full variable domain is EAGVVQSPRYKIIEKKQPVAFWCNPISGHNTLYWYLQNLGQGPELLIRYENEEAVDDSQLPKDRFSAERLKGVDSTLKIQPAELGDSAVYLCASSSGLAENTDTQYFGPGTRLTVL.